This T cell receptor (beta chain) is from a study of tumor and adjacent non-tumor tissue in lung cancer. Looking at the study overall: Stage I to III disease affected over nine men and 5 women aged 31 to 76. General study findings and limits: Compared with tumor, normal lung showed significantly lower TCR diversity.

A modified ARM-PCR protocol with three rounds of nested PCR amplified TCRbeta. MiXCR was run by TCRdb on the multiplex PCR reads, yielding one entry per CDR3 protein. The data show 81,000 or so distinct CDR3 sequences, about four fifths seen once. This clonotype was seen repeatedly, ten times or more. What it binds is not known. Germline V CDR1 and CDR2: DFQATT, SNEGSKA (reference sequence). V was trimmed by 5 bases and J by 0 bases, leaving 12 bases between them. This CDR3 has 14 residues. No cell sorting was done before RNA was extracted from the tissue. The normal lung tissue was taken more than 3 cm from the tumor edge.

Sequencing was carried out using distant non-tumor lung tissue. V gene TRBV20-1 combines with J gene TRBJ2-3; D not certain. This receptor was identified in a man aged 60 to 69 with non-small cell lung cancer. Here the CDR3 DNA reads TGCAGTGCTGGCGAACTAAAGAGCACAGATACGCAGTATTTT. It specifies CSAGELKSTDTQYF.